Listed below are T cell receptor beta chains from one sample, sequenced in a study of immune cell composition in non-small cell lung cancer. Sequencing used immunoSEQ multiplex PCR; TCRdb keeps in-frame clones, though not all of them. This table has about 4,600 clones, 76% appearing once. Sequencing used lung tumor tissue. Every receptor here comes from a human donor with non-small cell lung cancer. CDR3s include the opening cysteine and the closing phenylalanine or tryptophan. The D gene is left open where the match is weak. Clone size is given for some rows only: seen once, a few or many times, or a class if the clone is expanded.

d_call: TRBD2; v_call: TRBV5-1; j_call: TRBJ2-3; clone_size: .; cdr3_nt: TGCGCCAGCAGCTTGGACATGGGAGGGGGCACAGATACGCAGTATTTT; cdr3_aa: CASSLDMGGGTDTQYF
d_call: TRBD1; v_call: TRBV5-1; j_call: TRBJ1-4; clone_size: .; cdr3_nt: TGCGCCAGCAGCCAGGGGGGTCCTAATGAAAAACTGTTTTTT; cdr3_aa: CASSQGGPNEKLFF
d_call: .; v_call: TRBV2; j_call: TRBJ1-2; clone_size: .; cdr3_nt: TGTGCCAGCAGACAGAAGGGGAACTATGGCTACACCTTC; cdr3_aa: CASRQKGNYGYTF
d_call: .; v_call: TRBV28; j_call: TRBJ2-7; clone_size: .; cdr3_nt: TGTGCCACCGGGAGCGCCAGACACGAGCAGTACTTC; cdr3_aa: CATGSARHEQYF
d_call: .; v_call: TRBV27; j_call: TRBJ2-5; clone_size: .; cdr3_nt: TGTGCCAGCAGTTTATCGAAGCAGGGGGAGACCCAGTACTTC; cdr3_aa: CASSLSKQGETQYF
d_call: TRBD2; v_call: TRBV10-2; j_call: TRBJ2-3; clone_size: .; cdr3_nt: TGCGCCAGCGGGCAAGCGGGAACAGATACGCAGTATTTT; cdr3_aa: CASGQAGTDTQYF
d_call: TRBD2; v_call: TRBV7-8; j_call: TRBJ2-1; clone_size: .; cdr3_nt: TGTGCCAGCAGCTTGAGTCTACTAGCGGGGGGTTCTGTCAATGAGCAGTTCTTC; cdr3_aa: CASSLSLLAGGSVNEQFF
d_call: .; v_call: TRBV6-5; j_call: TRBJ2-5; clone_size: few; cdr3_nt: TGTGCCAGCAGTTACCGGGGGGCAGGGGAGACCCAGTACTTC; cdr3_aa: CASSYRGAGETQYF
d_call: TRBD1; v_call: TRBV7-6; j_call: TRBJ2-5; clone_size: .; cdr3_nt: TGTGCCAGCAGCTCCGACAGGGCGGAGACCCAGTACTTC; cdr3_aa: CASSSDRAETQYF
d_call: TRBD2; v_call: TRBV2; j_call: TRBJ2-3; clone_size: .; cdr3_nt: TGTGCCAGCAGTGAGAGCTTAGCGGGAGGGCCGGGGTCCGCAGATACGCAGTATTTT; cdr3_aa: CASSESLAGGPGSADTQYF
d_call: TRBD1; v_call: TRBV7-8; j_call: TRBJ2-7; clone_size: .; cdr3_nt: TGTGCCAGCAGCCCAGAGACAGGGGCCTACGAGCAGTACTTC; cdr3_aa: CASSPETGAYEQYF
d_call: TRBD1; v_call: TRBV5-1; j_call: TRBJ2-1; clone_size: .; cdr3_nt: TGCGCCAGCAGCTTCGAGGACAGGATCTACAATGAGCAGTTCTTC; cdr3_aa: CASSFEDRIYNEQFF
d_call: TRBD1; v_call: TRBV5-4; j_call: TRBJ2-5; clone_size: .; cdr3_nt: TGTGCCAGCAGCTTGGTGGGACAGGGGGAGACCCAGTACTTC; cdr3_aa: CASSLVGQGETQYF
d_call: .; v_call: TRBV5-1; j_call: TRBJ2-3; clone_size: .; cdr3_nt: TGCGCCAGCAGGACAGCGCTAAGCACAGATACGCAGTATTTT; cdr3_aa: CASRTALSTDTQYF
d_call: TRBD1; v_call: TRBV28; j_call: TRBJ1-2; clone_size: .; cdr3_nt: TGTGCCAGCTGCTCAGCGGACAGGGATCATGGCTACACCTTC; cdr3_aa: CASCSADRDHGYTF
d_call: .; v_call: TRBV19; j_call: TRBJ1-5; clone_size: few; cdr3_nt: TGTGCCAGTAGGGGACAAGGGGATCAGCCCCAGCATTTT; cdr3_aa: CASRGQGDQPQHF
d_call: TRBD1; v_call: TRBV6-5; j_call: TRBJ2-7; clone_size: .; cdr3_nt: TGTGCCAGCTCCTACTCCGGGACAGGGGTATACGAGCAGTACTTC; cdr3_aa: CASSYSGTGVYEQYF
d_call: .; v_call: TRBV19; j_call: TRBJ1-6; clone_size: .; cdr3_nt: TGTGCCAGTATGAACAGGGTGAATTCACCCCTCCACTTT; cdr3_aa: CASMNRVNSPLHF
d_call: TRBD1; v_call: TRBV7-2; j_call: TRBJ2-6; clone_size: few; cdr3_nt: TGTGCCAGCAGCCCCCGAGGGACAGGAGGCTCTGGGGCCAACGTCCTGACTTTC; cdr3_aa: CASSPRGTGGSGANVLTF
d_call: .; v_call: TRBV27; j_call: TRBJ2-4; clone_size: .; cdr3_nt: TGTGCCAGCAGTTCCTCAGTAGGGGGTAGAAACATTCAGTACTTC; cdr3_aa: CASSSSVGGRNIQYF
d_call: .; v_call: TRBV28; j_call: TRBJ2-5; clone_size: .; cdr3_nt: TGTGCCAGCAGTAGACAGGTCCTCCAAGAGACCCAGTACTTC; cdr3_aa: CASSRQVLQETQYF
d_call: TRBD1; v_call: TRBV7-9; j_call: TRBJ1-4; clone_size: .; cdr3_nt: TGTGCCAGCAGCAAAGCCGGGACAGGGCCTGAAAAACTGTTTTTT; cdr3_aa: CASSKAGTGPEKLFF
d_call: .; v_call: TRBV7-2; j_call: TRBJ2-7; clone_size: .; cdr3_nt: TGTGCCAGCAGCTGGATGAGGGCTCCCTACGAGCAGTACTTC; cdr3_aa: CASSWMRAPYEQYF
d_call: TRBD1; v_call: TRBV4-1; j_call: TRBJ1-3; clone_size: .; cdr3_nt: TGCGCCAGCAGCCAAGGAGAAGGGACAGGGAATAATGGAAACACCATATATTTT; cdr3_aa: CASSQGEGTGNNGNTIYF
d_call: .; v_call: TRBV5-4; j_call: TRBJ1-2; clone_size: .; cdr3_nt: TGTGCCAGCAGCTTGGTGGCAGGGTTAGACTATGGCTACACCTTC; cdr3_aa: CASSLVAGLDYGYTF
d_call: TRBD2; v_call: TRBV6-1; j_call: TRBJ2-1; clone_size: .; cdr3_nt: TGTGCCAGCAGTGAAGCGCAATACGGGACTAGCGGGAGGGCCTACGAGCAGTTCTTC; cdr3_aa: CASSEAQYGTSGRAYEQFF
d_call: .; v_call: TRBV5-1; j_call: TRBJ2-1; clone_size: once; cdr3_nt: TGCGCCAGCAGCTTGTTAACTGCTGGCAATGAGCAGTTCTTC; cdr3_aa: CASSLLTAGNEQFF
d_call: TRBD1; v_call: TRBV28; j_call: TRBJ1-2; clone_size: .; cdr3_nt: TGTGCCAGCAGTGTCTCCGGGACAGGGGGCCCTGGCTACACCTTC; cdr3_aa: CASSVSGTGGPGYTF
d_call: TRBD1; v_call: TRBV5-1; j_call: TRBJ1-1; clone_size: .; cdr3_nt: TGCGCCAGCAGCTGGGGACAGGAGAACACTGAAGCTTTCTTT; cdr3_aa: CASSWGQENTEAFF
d_call: TRBD1; v_call: TRBV5-1; j_call: TRBJ2-1; clone_size: .; cdr3_nt: TGCGCCAGCAGCCCTGACAGGGCAAGCGAGCAGTTCTTC; cdr3_aa: CASSPDRASEQFF
d_call: .; v_call: TRBV4-1; j_call: TRBJ2-7; clone_size: .; cdr3_nt: TGCGCCAGCAGCCAAGATGTCAGGGTAGACGAGCAGTACTTC; cdr3_aa: CASSQDVRVDEQYF
d_call: .; v_call: TRBV2; j_call: TRBJ2-2; clone_size: .; cdr3_nt: TGTGCCAGCAGTGATGTCGGGGGGCCCGGGGAGCTGTTTTTT; cdr3_aa: CASSDVGGPGELFF
d_call: .; v_call: TRBV18; j_call: TRBJ2-5; clone_size: .; cdr3_nt: TGTGCCAGCTCACCAAATCTTCTCCGGTTTCCCAAAGAGACCCAGTACTTC; cdr3_aa: CASSPNLLRFPKETQYF
d_call: .; v_call: TRBV18; j_call: TRBJ1-6; clone_size: .; cdr3_nt: TGTGCCAGCTCACCGAACAGGGTTTACGATTCACCCCTCCACTTT; cdr3_aa: CASSPNRVYDSPLHF
d_call: TRBD1; v_call: TRBV2; j_call: TRBJ1-2; clone_size: .; cdr3_nt: TGTGCCAGCAGTGAATCGTCAGGGGGCGCGTCTGGCTACACCTTC; cdr3_aa: CASSESSGGASGYTF
d_call: .; v_call: TRBV12-1; j_call: TRBJ1-4; clone_size: .; cdr3_nt: TGTGCCAGCAGCTTTGTTCTCTTGGACAGGGGGCGTGAAAAACTGTTTTTT; cdr3_aa: CASSFVLLDRGREKLFF
d_call: TRBD1; v_call: TRBV28; j_call: TRBJ2-7; clone_size: .; cdr3_nt: TGTGCCAGCAGCCAACAGGGGTTTGAGCAGTACTTC; cdr3_aa: CASSQQGFEQYF
d_call: .; v_call: TRBV29-1; j_call: TRBJ2-7; clone_size: .; cdr3_nt: TGCAGCGTTAGTTGGGGGGTGAGGGGTGACTACGAGCAGTACTTC; cdr3_aa: CSVSWGVRGDYEQYF
d_call: .; v_call: TRBV4-3; j_call: TRBJ2-1; clone_size: .; cdr3_nt: TGCGCCAGCAGCCAACCCGGGGTCGCCGACAATGAGCAGTTCTTC; cdr3_aa: CASSQPGVADNEQFF
d_call: TRBD1; v_call: TRBV25-1; j_call: TRBJ2-7; clone_size: .; cdr3_nt: TGTGCCACCCAGACAGGGGACGGGAACGAGCAGTACTTC; cdr3_aa: CATQTGDGNEQYF
d_call: .; v_call: TRBV7-6; j_call: TRBJ2-7; clone_size: .; cdr3_nt: TGTGCCAGCAGCCCAGGGTCCCCCTACGAGCAGTACTTC; cdr3_aa: CASSPGSPYEQYF
d_call: TRBD1; v_call: TRBV27; j_call: TRBJ2-7; clone_size: .; cdr3_nt: TGTGCCAGCAGTTTACAGTATTCGGGACAGGGCTACGAGCAGTACTTC; cdr3_aa: CASSLQYSGQGYEQYF
d_call: TRBD2; v_call: TRBV11-3; j_call: TRBJ2-1; clone_size: .; cdr3_nt: TGTGCCAGCAGCTTAGGAGGACTAGCGGGGGGCGATGAGCAGTTCTTC; cdr3_aa: CASSLGGLAGGDEQFF
d_call: TRBD1; v_call: TRBV6-5; j_call: TRBJ2-7; clone_size: .; cdr3_nt: TGTGCCAGCAGTTACAAGGACAGGATGGGCTACGAGCAGTACTTC; cdr3_aa: CASSYKDRMGYEQYF
d_call: .; v_call: TRBV5-1; j_call: TRBJ2-7; clone_size: .; cdr3_nt: TGCGCCAGCAGCTTGACAGCAGTCTACGAGCAGTACTTC; cdr3_aa: CASSLTAVYEQYF
d_call: .; v_call: TRBV9; j_call: TRBJ2-7; clone_size: .; cdr3_nt: TGTGCCAGCAGCGTAGCCGGGAATGACGCCTACGAGCAGTACTTC; cdr3_aa: CASSVAGNDAYEQYF
d_call: TRBD2; v_call: TRBV29-1; j_call: TRBJ2-3; clone_size: .; cdr3_nt: TGCAGCGCAAGCGGGAGGGCCGGGAGAACAGATACGCAGTATTTT; cdr3_aa: CSASGRAGRTDTQYF
d_call: .; v_call: TRBV6-6; j_call: TRBJ1-2; clone_size: .; cdr3_nt: TGTGCCAGCGGGGGGGCTAACTATGGCTACACCTTC; cdr3_aa: CASGGANYGYTF
d_call: TRBD2; v_call: TRBV29-1; j_call: TRBJ2-5; clone_size: .; cdr3_nt: TGCAGCGCAAGACGGGGGGGAGAGACCCAGTACTTC; cdr3_aa: CSARRGGETQYF
d_call: .; v_call: TRBV5-4; j_call: TRBJ2-7; clone_size: .; cdr3_nt: TGTGCCAGCAGGGCCGGGACAATGAATTCCTACGAGCAGTACTTC; cdr3_aa: CASRAGTMNSYEQYF
d_call: TRBD2; v_call: TRBV27; j_call: TRBJ2-3; clone_size: .; cdr3_nt: TGTGCCAGCAGCCAAGCGGGAGTGCGCACAGATACGCAGTATTTT; cdr3_aa: CASSQAGVRTDTQYF
d_call: .; v_call: TRBV7-8; j_call: TRBJ2-3; clone_size: .; cdr3_nt: TGTGCCAGCAGCTTACGCCCGGGACACCTCACAGATACGCAGTATTTT; cdr3_aa: CASSLRPGHLTDTQYF
d_call: .; v_call: TRBV18; j_call: TRBJ2-2; clone_size: .; cdr3_nt: TGTGCCAGCTCACCAGGGAGGTTAACCGGGGAGCTGTTTTTT; cdr3_aa: CASSPGRLTGELFF
d_call: .; v_call: TRBV30; j_call: TRBJ1-6; clone_size: .; cdr3_nt: TGTGCCTGGAGAGCAGACAGCCTCAATTCACCCCTCCACTTT; cdr3_aa: CAWRADSLNSPLHF
d_call: TRBD2; v_call: TRBV27; j_call: TRBJ2-7; clone_size: .; cdr3_nt: TGTGCCAGCAGTGCCGGGACTAGCGTACCCTACGAGCAGTACTTC; cdr3_aa: CASSAGTSVPYEQYF